The 17 T cell receptor beta chains below were found in one sample sequenced in a study of cytomegalovirus exposure and HLA in healthy donors (dated by TCRdb to about 2017). Receptor amplification or capture employed the immunoSEQ multiplex PCR assay. A mixture of 60 forward primers for TCR Vbeta segments and 13 reverse primers for TCR Jbeta segments was used in the multiplex PCR. TCRdb took this table from immuneACCESS and kept in-frame rearrangements with V and J called. Such tables lack part of the clones; where checked against another copy, unresolved V genes explain under half of the gap, and the rest is unexplained. Within this sample are 100,000 to 150,000 clones, with more than 60% of them counted one time only. The top ten clonotypes cover approximately 13% of the sample. Sequencing was performed on PBMCs. These receptors were obtained from a woman aged 55-69 years in good health and CMV-seropositive.

The V call is TRBV7-2, the J call TRBJ1-5; possibly TRBD1 for D (5 bases). CDR1 SGHTA and CDR2 FQGNSA come from the germline V gene. Trimming removed 1 base from V and 0 bases from J, with 7 bases in between. The CDR3 consists of 15 residues. CDR3 in DNA: TGTGCCAGCAGCTTAGACGGACATAGCAATCAGCCCCAGCATTTT. Residues: CASSLDGHSNQPQHF.

The V gene is TRBV9, the J gene TRBJ2-7; TRBD2 matches at 10 bases. Germline V gives CDR1 SGDLS, CDR2 YYNGEE. The junction had 2 bases not matched to a gene; V was cut back by 0 bases and J by 8 bases. This CDR3 spans 13 amino acids. CDR3 region: CASSVELAGKQYF. CDR3 coding DNA: TGTGCCAGCAGCGTAGAACTAGCGGGAAAGCAGTACTTC. The whole variable domain, filled in from reference TRBV9 and TRBJ2-7, reads DSGVTQTPKHLITATGQRVTLRCSPRSGDLSVYWYQQSLDQGLQFLIQYYNGEERAKGNILERFSAQQFPDLHSELNLSSLELGDSALYFCASSVELAGKQYFGPGTRLTVT.

J is TRBJ2-1 and V is TRBV4-3, with D possibly being TRBD2 (5 bases). The CDR3 consists of 14 residues. The V gene's germline CDR1 is LGHNA and CDR2 YSLEER. V was shortened by 4 bases and J by 8 bases, with 15 bases between the two germline ends. The CDR3 region has the DNA TGCGCCAGCAGCCTCCGCGGGTCGGCCGATGAGCAGTTCTTC. Translated: CASSLRGSADEQFF.

The chain combines TRBV4-3 with TRBJ1-5; 7 nucleotides line up with TRBD1. CDR1 is LGHNA, CDR2 YSLEER, per germline. CDR3 size: 15 residues. V lost 0 bases to trimming and J lost 12 bases; unmatched junction nucleotides: 11. The CDR3 loop reads CASSQDVGFQGGQHF. Here the CDR3 DNA reads TGCGCCAGCAGCCAAGATGTGGGGTTTCAGGGGGGCCAGCATTTT.

This chain links TRBV6-5 with TRBJ2-5; D is perhaps TRBD2 (5 bases). Per the germline V gene, CDR1 is MNHEY and CDR2 is SVGAGI. This CDR3 comprises 13 residues. Trimming removed 5 bases at V and 9 bases at J, with 16 bases between. CDR3 in amino acids: CASSATASTAQYF. The CDR3 DNA reads TGTGCCAGCAGTGCGACCGCTAGCACGGCCCAGTACTTC.

The chain couples TRBV9 to TRBJ2-7, with a tentative D call TRBD1 (6 bases). Per the germline V gene, CDR1 is SGDLS and CDR2 is YYNGEE. Trimming pared 0 bases from V and 0 bases from J, leaving 10 bases between. The CDR3 has 15 residues. The CDR3 coding sequence is TGTGCCAGCAGCGTAGCTGGGGACACCTCCTACGAGCAGTACTTC. Amino acid sequence: CASSVAGDTSYEQYF.

The chain links TRBV5-5 to TRBJ2-2; a possible D gene is TRBD1 (7 bases). Germline-derived CDR1 and CDR2 are SGHKS and YYEKEE (reference sequence). CDR3 length equals 17 residues. Between the trimmed V and J ends, which lost 7 bases and 7 bases, there was a span of 26 bases. CDR3 nucleotide sequence: TGTGCCAGCGAATTGGAACAGGGGCGCGGGGTGATCGGGGAGCTGTTTTTT. Translating it yields CASELEQGRGVIGELFF.

This sequence joins TRBV2 and TRBJ1-3; tentative D call: TRBD1 (5 bases). The germline V gene encodes CDR1 SNHLY and CDR2 FYNNEI. This CDR3 is 15 amino acids long. V lost 6 bases to trimming and J lost 2 bases, with 14 bases between them. CDR3 sequence reads: CASSNTGVAGNTIYF. The CDR3 nucleotides read TGTGCCAGCAGCAATACAGGTGTTGCTGGAAACACCATATATTTT.

This chain joins TRBV7-2 and TRBJ2-1, with D possibly TRBD2 on 5 matching bases. CDR3 size: 13 residues. CDR1 and CDR2 from the germline V gene are SGHTA and FQGNSA. The ends were cut back, 3 bases at V and 6 bases at J, with 9 bases in the middle. CDR3 sequence reads: CASSFVRGNEQFF. The CDR3 bases are TGTGCCAGCAGCTTTGTCCGGGGCAATGAGCAGTTCTTC.

Concerning this clone: Other DNA sequences of this sample code for an identical CDR3. CDR3 in DNA: TGCGCCAGCAGCTTGGGCGGCCAGGGCGACGGCTACACCTTC. It translates to CASSLGGQGDGYTF. This chain joins TRBV5-1 and TRBJ1-2, with D tentatively TRBD1 (5 bases). Between the trimmed V and J ends, which lost 0 bases and 8 bases, there was a span of 14 bases. Germline values: CDR1 SGHRS, CDR2 YFSETQ. The CDR3 is made up of 14 amino acids.

The CDR3 nucleotides read TGTGCCAGCAGCTTAGTGTTCCTCTCTGGGGCCAACGTCCTGACTTTC. It translates to CASSLVFLSGANVLTF. The V gene is TRBV7-2, the J gene TRBJ2-6; the D is unclear. Germline CDR1 is SGHTA and CDR2 is FQGNSA. The CDR3 runs to 16 residues. Trimming left V 1 base short and J 0 bases short, with 7 bases between.

The V gene is TRBV5-5, the J gene TRBJ2-7; D not resolved. The germline V and J ends were trimmed by 0 bases and 4 bases, with 14 bases remaining between them. Germline V CDR1 and CDR2: SGHKS, YYEKEE (reference sequence). The CDR3 consists of 15 residues. The CDR3, as DNA: TGTGCCAGCAGCTTGGTATGGCGGTCGGGTTACGAGCAGTACTTC. Protein: CASSLVWRSGYEQYF.

This clone was observed once. The V gene is TRBV7-6, the J gene TRBJ2-3, with TRBD1 as a possible D gene (6 bases). The CDR3 contains 14 residues. Germline V gives CDR1 SGHVS, CDR2 FNYEAQ. V was clipped by 3 bases and J by 2 bases, with 9 bases between them. The CDR3 sequence: CASSFGQSTDTQYF. In nucleotides, the CDR3 is TGTGCCAGCAGCTTTGGACAGTCCACAGATACGCAGTATTTT.

The chain carries TRBV14 and TRBJ1-2, with TRBD1 matching over 8 bases. J gave up 5 bases and V 4 bases, and 6 bases lay outside the gene matches. CDR1 and CDR2 (germline): SGHDN, FVKESK. The CDR3 sequence is 14 residues long. This chain's CDR3 is CASSRDRSGYGYTF. The DNA for the CDR3 is TGTGCCAGCAGCCGGGACAGGTCGGGGTATGGCTACACCTTC.

About this clone itself: The junction does not match germline at one end; this may be a read error. The CDR3 DNA follows: TGTGCCAACAGCAAAATTTTAGACTATGACCGGAAAGAAACCATATATTTT. Translating it yields CANSKILDYDRKETIYF. This sequence joins TRBV11-2 and TRBJ1-3, with D unclear. Germline assignment: CDR1 SGHAT and CDR2 FQNNGV. CDR3 size: 17 residues.

The chain is built from TRBV5-6 and TRBJ2-7, with TRBD1 as a possible D gene (6 bases). CDR3 length equals 16 residues. V was trimmed by 4 bases and J by 1 base, leaving 18 bases between them. Germline loops: CDR1 SGHDT, CDR2 YYEEEE. CDR3 residues: CASSPLTGTVSYEQYF. CDR3 nucleotides: TGTGCCAGCAGCCCACTCACAGGGACGGTATCCTACGAGCAGTACTTC.

The chain is built from TRBV15 and TRBJ2-2, with 8 bases fitting TRBD1. The CDR3 covers 15 residues. Trimming at V came to 4 bases and at J to 4 bases, leaving 5 bases not matched to a gene. CDR1 and CDR2 from the germline V gene are LNHNV and YYDKDF (reference sequence). CDR3 DNA sequence: TGTGCCACCAGCACGGCAGGGGGCCTCACCGGGGAGCTGTTTTTT. As protein: CATSTAGGLTGELFF.